These T cell receptor beta chains were read from a single sample in a study of Ad26.COV2.S vaccination and SARS-CoV-2 variants. Sequencing used immunoSEQ multiplex PCR; TCRdb keeps in-frame clones, though not all of them. In the table there are fewer than 400,000 clones, about 85% of which are singletons. Source: peripheral blood, taken in a trial of Ad26.COV2.S vaccine versus placebo. All receptors come from a person aged 18-60 years who received the Ad26.COV2.S COVID-19 vaccine or a placebo. CDR3s include the opening cysteine and the closing phenylalanine or tryptophan. A D gene is named only where the DNA matches it firmly. For some rows the clone size is stated as once, few or many, or as a class when expanded; others skip it.

d_gene	v_gene	j_gene	abundance	CDR3aa	CDR3nt
.	TRBV4-3	TRBJ2-6	.	CASSQGLLRVLGSGANVLTF	TGCGCCAGCAGCCAAGGTCTATTAAGGGTCTTAGGCTCTGGGGCCAACGTCCTGACTTTC
TRBD1	TRBV2	TRBJ1-2	.	CASSPKTGGLYGYTF	TGTGCCAGCAGCCCAAAGACAGGGGGACTCTATGGCTACACCTTC
.	TRBV6-2/TRBV6-3	TRBJ2-2	.	CASSQVTTGELFF	TGTGCCAGCAGCCAGGTGACCACCGGGGAGCTGTTTTTT
TRBD2	TRBV6-2/TRBV6-3	TRBJ2-7	.	CASSYPASGSYEQYF	TGTGCCAGCAGTTACCCGGCTAGCGGATCCTACGAGCAGTACTTC
.	TRBV2	TRBJ1-1	.	CASSDAGFTEAFF	TGTGCCAGCAGTGATGCCGGGTTCACTGAAGCTTTCTTT
.	TRBV4-3	TRBJ2-1	.	CASSQEWRGLSYNEQFF	TGCGCCAGCAGCCAAGAGTGGCGGGGTCTCTCCTACAATGAGCAGTTCTTC
TRBD1	TRBV5-1	TRBJ1-2	once	CASSRGQGPYGYTF	TGCGCCAGCAGCAGAGGACAGGGTCCCTATGGCTACACCTTC
.	TRBV3-1/TRBV3-2	TRBJ2-1	.	CASSRRPAYNEQFF	TGTGCCAGCAGCCGCAGACCCGCCTACAATGAGCAGTTCTTC
.	TRBV4-1	TRBJ2-1	.	CASSQDTLTWRQFF	TGCGCCAGCAGCCAAGACACTCTTACATGGAGGCAGTTCTTC
.	TRBV7-6	TRBJ1-5	.	CASSGGGNQPQHF	TGTGCCAGCAGCGGGGGTGGCAATCAGCCCCAGCATTTT
.	TRBV6-5	TRBJ1-2	.	CASRQPRTANYGYTF	TGTGCCAGCAGGCAACCTAGGACAGCCAACTATGGCTACACCTTC
TRBD1	TRBV27	TRBJ1-1	.	CASSSRTGDTEAFF	TGTGCCAGCAGTTCTAGGACAGGGGACACTGAAGCTTTCTTT
TRBD2	TRBV27	TRBJ2-1	.	CASRSGGPLFF	TGTGCCAGCAGATCGGGGGGGCCTTTGTTCTTC